This T cell receptor beta chain comes out of a study of regulatory T cells in long-lasting Graves disease. Time point: persistent/refractory GD, antithyroid drugs over 5 years with positive TRAb. Extracted PBMC RNA gave rise to the TCR library. The CDR3 is 13 amino acids. The germline CDR1 and CDR2 sequences are SQVTM and ANQGSEA. V was clipped by 7 bases and J by 6 bases; unmatched bases: 4. For TCR beta, libraries came from iRepertoire HTBI primers and Arm-PCR of CDR3 regions. TCRdb itself ran the multiplex PCR reads through MiXCR, one entry per CDR3 protein. In the table there are fewer than 400,000 distinct CDR3 sequences, around 21% of which are singletons.

V gene TRBV29-1 combines with J gene TRBJ2-7; 15 nucleotides line up with TRBD2. This sample comprised peripheral blood mononuclear cells (PBMCs), obtained when the disease was refractory, from a patient treated with antithyroid drugs. The sequence derives from a female donor with Graves disease. CDR3 in amino acids: CSAGLAGGSEQYF. The CDR3 bases are TGCAGCGCAGGACTAGCGGGAGGGAGCGAGCAGTACTTC.